The sequence of this TCR beta chain was determined in a study of radiotherapy plus CTLA-4 blockade in lung cancer. Overall study: Objective responses occurred in 15% to 20% of patients; around 28% had disease control.

The CDR3 consists of 14 residues. Germline V lookup: CDR1 SGHTA, CDR2 FQGNSA. Trimming took off 4 bases at V and 6 bases at J, with 15 bases between the two ends. The table came from immunoSEQ multiplex PCR; TCRdb's copy has only in-frame clones and leaves some out. Among some 40,000 clones listed, more than 70% were seen once. Study-wide results and caveats: With interferon-beta, early dynamics of blood T cell clones were reported to best predict response. Expansion in blood of tumor-derived TCR clones was seen after radiotherapy plus ipilimumab.

Concerning this clone: Its target is unknown.

This receptor was identified in a human donor with non-small cell lung cancer that progressed on radiotherapy plus ipilimumab. Source: peripheral blood, taken from a patient treated with radiotherapy plus ipilimumab. The chain uses TRBV7-2 and TRBJ1-2, with D perhaps matching TRBD1 (6 bases). The chain's CDR3 is CASSSSPQGNGYTF. CDR3 DNA sequence: TGTGCCAGCAGCTCCTCCCCCCAGGGGAATGGCTACACCTTC.